The 17 T cell receptor beta chains listed next were all sequenced from one sample in a study of T cell responses to AZD1222 COVID-19 vaccine. Here immunoSEQ multiplex PCR was the method, and the copy in TCRdb shows in-frame clones only, minus some. The sample holds 150,000 to 200,000 clones; 88% are singletons and the top ten take roughly 0.5%. Sample: peripheral blood, taken on day 0 of AZD1222 vaccination. Receptors originate from an adult in good health.

The chain is built from TRBV6-1 and TRBJ1-5; 7 nucleotides agree with TRBD1. CDR1 is MNHNS and CDR2 is SASEGT in the germline V gene. J lost 0 bases, V lost 4 bases, and 15 bases had no gene match. This CDR3 region has 19 residues. CDR3 bases: TGTGCCAGCAGTGGCCAGGGGGGAGCAAGGCCCTTTAGCAATCAGCCCCAGCATTTT. It yields the protein CASSGQGGARPFSNQPQHF.

The J gene is TRBJ1-5, the V gene TRBV6-5; TRBD1 matches at 9 bases. The CDR3 has 13 amino acids. The junction had 3 bases not matched to a gene; V was cut back by 10 bases and J by 2 bases. The germline V gene has CDR1 MNHEY and CDR2 SVGAGI. This CDR3 is CAIRTGGNQPQHF. The CDR3 DNA is TGTGCCATCAGGACAGGGGGCAATCAGCCCCAGCATTTT.

The V and J genes are TRBV2 and TRBJ1-6; 7 bases are a match to TRBD1. V lost 6 bases, J lost 8 bases, and 7 bases stayed unmatched. Germline V gene data show CDR1 as SNHLY and CDR2 as FYNNEI. This CDR3 region has 14 residues. Here the CDR3 reads CASRKDRTDSPLHF. In nucleotides, the CDR3 is TGTGCCAGCAGGAAGGACAGGACGGATTCACCCCTCCACTTT.

The rearrangement links TRBV5-1 to TRBJ2-3; D gene ambiguous. Trimming removed 0 bases at V and 0 bases at J, with 14 bases between. The germline CDR1 and CDR2 sequences are SGHRS and YFSETQ. CDR3 length: 17 amino acids. CDR3 residues: CASSLAKQSKSTDTQYF. The CDR3 DNA sequence: TGCGCCAGCAGCTTGGCCAAACAGTCTAAGAGCACAGATACGCAGTATTTT.

This chain uses TRBV28 with TRBJ1-2; weak D call: TRBD1 (6 bases). Trimming stripped 1 base from V and 2 bases from J, with 14 bases between. The CDR3 is made up of 16 amino acids. The germline CDR1 and CDR2 sequences are MDHEN and SYDVKM. CDR3 nucleotide sequence: TGTGCCAGCAGTTTATTGGACAGACTTTTAAACTATGGCTACACCTTC. This encodes CASSLLDRLLNYGYTF.

V is TRBV7-8 and J is TRBJ1-1; D perhaps matches TRBD1 (5 bases). Deletions cut 5 bases from V and 5 bases from J, with 12 bases between. The CDR3 is 13 residues long. CDR1 is SGHVS and CDR2 is FQNEAQ in the germline V gene. The CDR3 coding sequence is TGTGCCAGCAGCCCTAAGAGGGGTACTGAAGCTTTCTTT. Protein product: CASSPKRGTEAFF.

This clone was observed a handful of times. The chain has TRBV20-1 and TRBJ1-2; the D gene is possibly TRBD1 (5 bases). The CDR3 runs 11 residues. Trimming stripped 8 bases from V and 6 bases from J, with 13 bases between. Germline V lookup: CDR1 DFQATT, CDR2 SNEGSKA (reference sequence). The CDR3 DNA is TGCAGTCCGCCTTTGGGGCATGGCTACACCTTC. Amino acids: CSPPLGHGYTF.

The V gene is TRBV6-6, the J gene TRBJ2-7, with D possibly TRBD2 on 5 matching bases. The germline CDR1 and CDR2 sequences are MNHNY and SVGAGI (reference sequence). The V end lost 5 bases, the J end lost 4 bases, and 15 bases lay between the germline ends. This CDR3 has 14 amino acids. The CDR3 sequence is CASSMMGGGYEQYF. CDR3 nucleotides: TGTGCCAGCAGTATGATGGGTGGAGGATACGAGCAGTACTTC.

The chain is built from TRBV9 and TRBJ1-3, with D perhaps matching TRBD1 (5 bases). This CDR3 is built from 13 residues. Between the trimmed V and J ends, which lost 4 bases and 2 bases, there was a span of 7 bases. Germline V gene data show CDR1 as SGDLS and CDR2 as YYNGEE. CDR3 protein: CASSTGPGNTIYF. The CDR3 DNA sequence: TGTGCCAGCAGCACGGGACCTGGAAACACCATATATTTT.

The J gene is TRBJ1-2, the V gene TRBV5-1; no reliable D call. CDR1 and CDR2 (germline): SGHRS, YFSETQ. Trimming took 4 bases from V and 8 from J, leaving 21 bases between them. The CDR3 contains 15 residues. The CDR3 sequence: CASSAAEQDSPGYTF. The CDR3 DNA sequence: TGCGCCAGCAGCGCCGCGGAACAAGATTCACCGGGCTACACCTTC. The entire variable domain, with the rest obtained from reference TRBV5-1 and TRBJ1-2, is as follows: KAGVTQTPRYLIKTRGQQVTLSCSPISGHRSVSWYQQTPGQGLQFLFEYFSETQRNKGNFPGRFSGRQFSNSRSEMNVSTLELGDSALYLCASSAAEQDSPGYTFGSGTRLTVV.

Only one count was recorded for this clone. The chain is built from TRBV28 and TRBJ1-1; possible D gene TRBD1, 5 bases. V shed 2 bases and J shed 6 bases, with 10 bases lying between them. CDR1 and CDR2 (germline): MDHEN, SYDVKM. The CDR3 has 13 amino acids. The DNA of the CDR3 is TGTGCCAGCAGTTTACCGGGACCCTCTGAAGCTTTCTTT. Translating it yields CASSLPGPSEAFF. Full variable domain (rest looked up from reference TRBV28 and TRBJ1-1): DVKVTQSSRYLVKRTGEKVFLECVQDMDHENMFWYRQDPGLGLRLIYFSYDVKMKEKGDIPEGYSVSREKKERFSLILESASTNQTSMYLCASSLPGPSEAFFGQGTRLTVV.

J is TRBJ1-1 and V is TRBV14; 8 nucleotides match TRBD1. Losses at the gene ends were 4 bases for V and 5 bases for J; bases not matched to a gene: 12. CDR3 size: 16 residues. Per germline, CDR1 SGHDN and CDR2 FVKESK. The CDR3 nucleotides are TGTGCCAGCAGCCGCTGGGGGCGAACAGGGGGAACTGAAGCTTTCTTT. Amino acid sequence: CASSRWGRTGGTEAFF.

This rearrangement joins TRBV7-3 to TRBJ2-5; TRBD1 or TRBD2 may be the D gene (6 bases each). The CDR3 is 15 amino acids. The germline CDR1 and CDR2 sequences are SGHTA and FQGTGA. The V end was cut by 2 bases, the J end by 4 bases, with 14 bases between. The CDR3 DNA reads TGTGCCAGCAGCTTATGGGGGGCCCCACGAGAGACCCAGTACTTC. Protein sequence: CASSLWGAPRETQYF.

The rearrangement uses TRBV18 and TRBJ1-1, with D uncertain. Trimming pared 5 bases from V and 3 bases from J, leaving 7 bases between. Germline CDR1 and CDR2: KGHSH and LQKENI. The CDR3 sequence is 12 residues long. In DNA, the CDR3 is TGTGCCAGCTCATTGTCAGACACTGAAGCTTTCTTT. This translates into CASSLSDTEAFF.

V usage is TRBV19 and J usage is TRBJ1-3, with 7 bases aligning to TRBD1. Germline V gives CDR1 LNHDA, CDR2 SQIVND (reference sequence). Trimming cost V 6 bases and J 0 bases; bases outside gene matches: 8. The CDR3 contains 16 residues. The CDR3 DNA reads TGTGCCAGTAGCCTACAACAGGGGAGCTCTGGAAACACCATATATTTT. The encoded protein is CASSLQQGSSGNTIYF.

This chain links TRBV19 with TRBJ1-5; a possible D gene is TRBD1 (5 bases). This CDR3 region has 14 residues. V was pared by 3 bases and J by 6 bases, with 12 bases between. Per the germline V gene, CDR1 is LNHDA and CDR2 is SQIVND (reference sequence). The CDR3 loop is CASSMIQGGQPQHF. CDR3 nucleotide sequence: TGTGCCAGTAGTATGATTCAGGGTGGTCAGCCCCAGCATTTT.

The chain recombines TRBV21-1 with TRBJ2-7; the table's D call, TRBD2, has no DNA check behind it. TRBV21-1 corresponds to a pseudogene. The CDR3 has 14 residues. The CDR3 reads CASSMSGISYEQYF. The CDR3 coding sequence is TGTGCCAGCAGCATGTCGGGGATCTCCTACGAGCAGTACTTC.